What follows describes a single T cell receptor (beta chain). Its antigen is unknown. No base quality values were provided; no much bigger clone lies one nucleotide off. The CDR3 measures 16 amino acids from cysteine to phenylalanine. Only CDR3 DNA is held: 48 bases, read in frame from base 1. Based on the germline V gene, the CDR1 and CDR2 sequences are LGHNA and YNFKEQ. V sheds 6 bases and J sheds 0 bases, leaving 14 bases between their ends. Libraries came from RT-PCR. Sequenced using an Illumina HiSeq 2500. Starting from the raw public reads, TCRdb applied fastp trimming at Q25, assembled clones with MiXCR and retained in-frame beta chains. Each entry merges the rows of one CDR3 protein and shows their most common DNA and genes. Counted in this sample were fewer than 250,000 distinct CDR3 sequences; approximately 14% of them appeared once. The ten largest make up under 30% of the sample. This sample was taken from a study of response to subunit inactivated influenza vaccine (dated by TCRdb to 2016 to 2018). With regard to the full study: The study used deep quantitative T cell receptor repertoire profiling to track responses to a trivalent subunit inactivated influenza vaccine.

Results and caveats for the whole study, not just this receptor: The authors proposed that each seasonal influenza vaccination may bring in only a limited number of new T cells.

The clonotype comes from a man in his fifties who received an inactivated influenza vaccine. Donor details come from another sample of the same person, matched by shared clones. This chain is built from TRBV4-2 and TRBJ2-2; the D gene is not confidently resolved. Here the sequenced sample was CD8+ T cells sorted from PBMCs, taken roughly 5 days after vaccination. The DNA sequence follows: TGTGCCAGCAGATCGGAACCCAGAACGAACACCGGGGAGCTGTTTTTT. It codes for CASRSEPRTNTGELFF.